The clone carrying this T cell receptor (beta chain) was found once. Its specificity is unknown. These data are taken from a study of cytomegalovirus exposure and HLA in healthy donors. Study-level results: The study assumed roughly uniform donor sequencing depth for presence/absence analyses. Serostatus for CMV was the only available immune exposure information. Reportedly, a later analysis found an Asian-associated ancestry cluster had fewer N-insertions than the approximately 640-donor mean.

The study ran its PCR with 60 Vbeta and 13 Jbeta primers. Here immunoSEQ multiplex PCR was the method, and the copy in TCRdb shows in-frame clones only, minus some. The sample lists 150,000 to 180,000 clones, roughly 80% occurring once. CDR3 length equals 14 residues. The V gene's germline CDR1 is SGDLS and CDR2 YYNGEE. V trimming: 0 bases; J trimming: 7 bases; junction bases outside the gene matches: 7. This clonotype originated in a man aged 18 to 30 in good health and CMV-seronegative. The chain has TRBV9 and TRBJ2-7, with 7 bases fitting TRBD2. The sequenced sample was PBMCs. CDR3 in DNA: TGTGCCAGCAGCGTAGGGGCGGGAGTGGGGGAGCAGTACTTC. Residues: CASSVGAGVGEQYF.